Detailed here is one T cell receptor beta chain. This specimen belongs to a study of control samples from healthy donors and cancer patients. The table came from immunoSEQ multiplex PCR; TCRdb's copy has only in-frame clones and leaves some out. This table holds fewer than 90,000 clones, approximately 89% found once. The CDR3 is 16 residues long. Germline V gene sequence: CDR1 SGHTA, CDR2 FQGNSA. V dropped 4 bases and J dropped 1 base, with 14 bases sitting between them. The sequence was obtained from a man aged 50 to 60 in good health. The gene calls are TRBV7-2 and TRBJ2-1; a possible D gene is TRBD2 (6 bases). Specimen: blood. CDR3 amino acids: CASSSGDLRSYNEQFF. The CDR3 DNA reads as TGTGCCAGCAGCTCGGGGGACTTGAGGTCCTACAATGAGCAGTTCTTC.